The sequence of this T cell receptor (beta chain) was determined in a study of cytomegalovirus exposure and HLA in healthy donors. Germline V gene lookup returns CDR1 MNHNS and CDR2 SASEGT. The length of the CDR3 is 10 residues. Clones were read by immunoSEQ multiplex PCR, and TCRdb kept only the in-frame ones, dropping some. The sample holds about 150,000 clones, about nine tenths seen once. The receptor was derived from a man aged 18-30 years in good health and CMV-seronegative. The chain uses TRBV6-1 and TRBJ2-4; 7 bases map to TRBD2. Sequenced material: PBMCs. CDR3 in amino acids: CAGGGNIQYF. The CDR3 DNA sequence: TGTGCGGGGGGGGGAAACATTCAGTACTTC.